Listed here are 15 T cell receptor beta chains from one sample, sequenced in a study of blood T cell repertoires in COVID-19. Sequencing was performed with immunoSEQ multiplex PCR; in TCRdb, only in-frame clones are kept and a portion is missing. In the table there are 90,000 to 100,000 clones, around 90% of which are singletons. Source material: peripheral blood. Source of these receptors: a man aged 65-85 years with acute or convalescent COVID-19.

The table lists this clone with a count of one. The rearrangement joins TRBV6-5 to TRBJ1-2, with unresolved D. The CDR3 totals 15 residues. Trimming shortened V by 1 base and J by 5 bases, and 14 bases separated the two germline ends. The germline V gene has CDR1 MNHEY and CDR2 SVGAGI. CDR3 in amino acids: CASSYLRAQDYGYTF. The CDR3 DNA sequence: TGTGCCAGCAGTTACTTGAGGGCTCAAGATTATGGCTACACCTTC.

This clone was observed once. This sequence joins TRBV4-1 and TRBJ1-1, with 11 bases matching TRBD1. Losses at the gene ends were 1 base for V and 4 bases for J; bases not matched to a gene: 5. Per the germline V gene, CDR1 is MGHRA and CDR2 is YSYEKL. This CDR3 is built from 16 residues. The CDR3 loop reads CASSQARDRGFTEAFF. As DNA, the CDR3 is TGCGCCAGCAGCCAAGCGAGGGACAGGGGGTTCACTGAAGCTTTCTTT.

The CDR3 region has the DNA TGTGCCAGCAGCTTAGGGACAGGGTGGGAAAAACTGTTTTTT. As protein: CASSLGTGWEKLFF. The chain has TRBV7-8 and TRBJ1-4, with 8 bases that match TRBD1. Trimming took 1 base from V and 8 from J; bases not matched to a gene: 3. CDR1 is SGHVS and CDR2 is FQNEAQ in the germline V gene. The CDR3 is made up of 14 amino acids.

The genes are TRBV2 and TRBJ2-5; D is possibly TRBD1 (5 bases). Germline CDR1 reads SNHLY; CDR2 reads FYNNEI. Trimming took off 3 bases at V and 5 bases at J, with 16 bases between the two ends. The CDR3 sequence is 15 residues long. This CDR3 is CASSEGQPPRETQYF. The CDR3 coding sequence is TGTGCCAGCAGTGAGGGGCAGCCTCCTCGGGAGACCCAGTACTTC.

The V gene is TRBV15, the J gene TRBJ1-1; 8 bases map to TRBD1. The CDR3 loop spans 16 amino acids. V was clipped by 2 bases and J by 13 bases; unmatched bases: 18. CDR1 is LNHNV, CDR2 YYDKDF, per germline (reference sequence). CDR3 amino acids: CATSRSRDRSPGGVFF. CDR3 nucleotide sequence: TGTGCCACCAGCAGATCCCGGGACAGGTCCCCTGGGGGTGTTTTCTTT. The whole variable domain, filled in from reference TRBV15 and TRBJ1-1, reads DAMVIQNPRYQVTQFGKPVTLSCSQTLNHNVMYWYQQKSSQAPKLLFHYYDKDFNNEADTPDNFQSRRPNTSFCFLDIRSPGLGDTAMYLCATSRSRDRSPGGVFFGQGTRLTVV.

The chain combines TRBV5-6 with TRBJ2-3; TRBD2 agrees at 10 bases. The junction had 13 bases not matched to a gene; V was cut back by 2 bases and J by 7 bases. This CDR3 is 17 amino acids long. Germline CDR1 reads SGHDT; CDR2 reads YYEEEE. The CDR3 loop reads CASSFLSGGAGPNTQYF. The CDR3 coding sequence is TGTGCCAGCAGCTTCCTAAGCGGGGGGGCCGGACCAAATACGCAGTATTTT.

The genes are TRBV6-5 and TRBJ2-1, with TRBD1 as a possible D gene (5 bases). Germline V lookup: CDR1 MNHEY, CDR2 SVGAGI. CDR3 size: 16 residues. Deletions cut 0 bases from V and 2 bases from J, with 11 bases between. The chain's CDR3 is CASSYSGATPYNEQFF. The CDR3 coding sequence is TGTGCCAGCAGTTACTCAGGGGCAACCCCCTACAATGAGCAGTTCTTC.

The chain joins TRBV4-1 to TRBJ2-7; D perhaps matches TRBD2 (6 bases). The ends were cut back, 6 bases at V and 2 bases at J, with 11 bases in the middle. The CDR3 sequence is 13 residues long. Germline values: CDR1 MGHRA, CDR2 YSYEKL. The CDR3, as DNA: TGCGCCAGCAGTCCCGGGACTCCCTACGAGCAGTACTTC. This sequence encodes CASSPGTPYEQYF.

J is TRBJ1-2 and V is TRBV6-5; D is unresolved. The CDR3 runs 13 residues. CDR1 MNHEY and CDR2 SVGAGI come from the germline V gene. Trimming shortened V by 5 bases and J by 3 bases, and 10 bases separated the two germline ends. CDR3 DNA sequence: TGTGCCAGCAGTCATCAGAAAGACTATGGCTACACCTTC. Translated: CASSHQKDYGYTF.

The V and J genes are TRBV18 and TRBJ2-2; D is undetermined. The germline CDR1 and CDR2 sequences are KGHSH and LQKENI. This CDR3 comprises 14 residues. Trimming removed 1 base from V and 4 bases from J, with 7 bases in between. CDR3 residues: CASSPLESTGELFF. CDR3 DNA sequence: TGTGCCAGCTCACCACTGGAGTCCACCGGGGAGCTGTTTTTT.

The chain is built from TRBV28 and TRBJ1-3; D is perhaps TRBD1 (5 bases). V gave up 6 bases and J gave up 2 bases, with 8 bases separating them. Germline V gives CDR1 MDHEN, CDR2 SYDVKM. The CDR3 contains 13 residues. The CDR3: CASRKTAGNTIYF. The CDR3 DNA sequence: TGTGCCAGCAGGAAGACAGCTGGAAACACCATATATTTT. Complete variable domain (other parts from reference TRBV28 and TRBJ1-3): DVKVTQSSRYLVKRTGEKVFLECVQDMDHENMFWYRQDPGLGLRLIYFSYDVKMKEKGDIPEGYSVSREKKERFSLILESASTNQTSMYLCASRKTAGNTIYFGEGSWLTVV.

The gene calls are TRBV28 and TRBJ2-3; D is possibly TRBD1 (6 bases). The CDR3 extends over 15 amino acids. The germline V gene has CDR1 MDHEN and CDR2 SYDVKM. With 5 bases removed from V and 5 bases from J, the gap between germline ends came to 17 bases. CDR3 region: CASSGVGAYRDTQYF. CDR3 nucleotide sequence: TGTGCCAGCAGTGGAGTGGGGGCCTATAGAGATACGCAGTATTTT.

This chain uses TRBV5-1 with TRBJ2-2, with a weak D call TRBD2 (5 bases). The germline gives CDR1 SGHRS, CDR2 YFSETQ. Trimming cost V 0 bases and J 6 bases, with 24 bases left between them. The length of the CDR3 is 19 residues. The CDR3 DNA reads as TGCGCCAGCAGCTTGGGCCTAACCGCCGGGGAGAGGAGGCCCGGGGAGCTGTTTTTT. Translation: CASSLGLTAGERRPGELFF.

The chain is built from TRBV6-5 and TRBJ2-7; 9 bases match TRBD1. Germline CDR1 reads MNHEY; CDR2 reads SVGAGI. The CDR3 is made up of 15 amino acids. V shed 6 bases, J shed 8 bases, and the junction held 14 bases outside the gene matches. CDR3 protein: CASRPSGTGWSKQYF. CDR3 in DNA: TGTGCCAGCAGGCCTTCCGGGACAGGGTGGTCCAAGCAGTACTTC.

The chain recombines TRBV4-1 with TRBJ1-1, with a tentative D call TRBD1 (6 bases). Trimming took 4 bases from V and 1 from J, leaving 13 bases between them. Germline V gives CDR1 MGHRA, CDR2 YSYEKL. This CDR3 spans 15 amino acids. Here the CDR3 reads CASSLQQGSNTEAFF. In DNA form, the CDR3 reads TGCGCCAGCAGCCTACAACAGGGATCGAACACTGAAGCTTTCTTT.